These 10 T cell receptor beta chains were all obtained from the same sample, sequenced in a study of T-cell memory formation after mild COVID-19. TCRdb fed the 5' RACE reads into MiXCR, producing one record per CDR3 protein. Seen here are tens of thousands of distinct CDR3 sequences, around 16% observed once, and the top ten hold under 45%. What was sequenced was PBMCs or a T cell subset sorted from them (not recorded which). The receptors were sampled from a man aged 18 to 30 who had mild COVID-19 (a few samples of this study predate the infection). Cell type and time point are not known.

The sample holds a few counts of this clonotype. The chain carries TRBV6-5 and TRBJ2-1, with D perhaps matching TRBD2 (5 bases). CDR1 is MNHEY and CDR2 is SVGAGI in the germline V gene. Trimming left V 5 bases short and J 2 bases short, with 13 bases between. This CDR3 contains 15 residues. CDR3 amino acids: CASSGTAGAYNEQFF. As DNA, the CDR3 is TGTGCCAGCAGTGGCACCGCCGGGGCCTACAATGAGCAGTTCTTC.

This clonotype showed up just a few times. V is TRBV6-2 or TRBV6-3 and J is TRBJ2-7; TRBD2 is a possible D gene (7 bases). Trimming removed 11 bases from V and 3 bases from J, with 11 bases in between. CDR1 MNHEY and CDR2 SVGEGT come from the germline V gene. This CDR3 has 11 amino acids. CDR3 DNA sequence: TGTGCCGGCGGGGGCGACTACGAGCAGTACTTC. This translates into CAGGGDYEQYF.

This clonotype was seen more than once but under ten times. The chain uses TRBV13 and TRBJ2-7; perhaps D is TRBD1 or TRBD2 (5 bases each). With 3 bases removed from V and 3 bases from J, the gap between germline ends came to 12 bases. The V gene's germline CDR1 is PRHDT and CDR2 FYEKMQ (reference sequence). This CDR3 has 14 residues. CDR3 residues: CASSFSGPGYEQYV. CDR3 bases: TGTGCCAGCAGCTTCTCGGGACCCGGCTACGAGCAGTACGTC.

This clonotype was counted between two and nine times. The chain carries TRBV7-8 and TRBJ2-1; 9 bases are a match to TRBD1. Germline V gives CDR1 SGHVS, CDR2 FQNEAQ. This CDR3 has 17 residues. With V trimmed by 4 bases and J by 6 bases, 13 bases remained unmatched. CDR3 protein: CASSWFVLVDRGNEQFF. The CDR3, as DNA: TGTGCCAGCAGCTGGTTCGTATTGGTGGACAGGGGCAATGAGCAGTTCTTC.

The chain's CDR3 is CSVEWQGSYEQYF. The DNA of the CDR3 is TGCAGCGTTGAGTGGCAGGGATCCTACGAGCAGTACTTC. The rearrangement uses TRBV29-1 and TRBJ2-7; a possible D gene is TRBD1 (5 bases). The CDR3 is made up of 13 amino acids. Germline CDR1 is SQVTM and CDR2 is ANQGSEA. Trimming removed 3 bases at V and 1 base at J, with 10 bases between.

The rearrangement uses TRBV7-8 and TRBJ1-3; D gene ambiguous. The CDR3 has 11 amino acids. The germline V and J ends were trimmed by 7 bases and 3 bases, with 4 bases remaining between them. CDR1 SGHVS and CDR2 FQNEAQ come from the germline V gene. CDR3 DNA sequence: TGTGCCAGCAAGATTGGAAACACCATATATTTT. Protein product: CASKIGNTIYF.

This chain connects TRBV11-2 to TRBJ2-2; no clear D. The CDR3 consists of 17 residues. V was pared by 1 base and J by 0 bases, with 12 bases between. Germline V gene sequence: CDR1 SGHAT, CDR2 FQNNGV. CDR3 residues: CASSLGARQANTGELFF. The CDR3 DNA reads as TGTGCCAGCAGCTTAGGCGCCAGGCAAGCGAACACCGGGGAGCTGTTTTTT.

This chain joins TRBV6-6 and TRBJ1-6, with D perhaps TRBD1 (6 bases). The CDR3 loop spans 15 amino acids. V lost 9 bases and J 9 bases, leaving 21 bases between the germline ends. The germline CDR1 and CDR2 sequences are MNHNY and SVGAGI (reference sequence). The CDR3 loop is CASAGGLWFRSPLHF. CDR3 nucleotide sequence: TGTGCCAGTGCCGGGGGCCTCTGGTTCCGTTCACCCCTCCACTTT.

The rearrangement uses TRBV29-1 and TRBJ1-1; D not resolved. Trimming removed 7 bases at V and 2 bases at J, with 14 bases between. This CDR3 comprises 13 residues. Per the germline V gene, CDR1 is SQVTM and CDR2 is ANQGSEA. CDR3 residues: CSAPDGFNTEAFF. The CDR3 DNA follows: TGCAGCGCCCCTGACGGATTCAACACTGAAGCTTTCTTT.

This clonotype was counted a few times. The genes are TRBV7-9 and TRBJ1-6, with D uncertain. Per the germline V gene, CDR1 is SEHNR and CDR2 is FQNEAQ (reference sequence). V lost 5 bases and J 7 bases, leaving 15 bases between the germline ends. There are 15 residues in the CDR3. As DNA, the CDR3 is TGTGCCAGCAGCCTATCATACGGTCGAAATTCACCCCTCCACTTT. Amino acids: CASSLSYGRNSPLHF.